The table lists the clone carrying this TCR beta chain with many counts. What it binds is not known. TCRdb reprocessed the 5' RACE reads with MiXCR, giving one entry per CDR3 protein. The sample shows 420,000 or so distinct CDR3 sequences, roughly 18% of them seen only once. These data belong to a study of identical twins. Study-level findings and limits: Memory repertoires showed no such pattern, whereas abundant cord blood beta clonotypes carried fewer insertions. Invariant MAIT and iNKT cells may have partly biased zero-insertion analyses. Excess sharing between twins was weaker in beta out-of-frame sequences.

Looked up from germline, CDR1 is MNHEY and CDR2 is SVGAGI. This CDR3 has 16 residues. Trimming cost V 0 bases and J 7 bases, with 16 bases left between them. Sequenced sample: naive T cells sorted from blood. The chain couples TRBV6-5 to TRBJ2-1; D could derive from TRBD1 or TRBD2 (5 bases each). The receptor's source is a man over 45 in good health. The CDR3 reads CASSYSNGGPLNEQFF. DNA for the CDR3: TGTGCCAGCAGTTACTCCAATGGGGGACCTCTGAATGAGCAGTTCTTC.